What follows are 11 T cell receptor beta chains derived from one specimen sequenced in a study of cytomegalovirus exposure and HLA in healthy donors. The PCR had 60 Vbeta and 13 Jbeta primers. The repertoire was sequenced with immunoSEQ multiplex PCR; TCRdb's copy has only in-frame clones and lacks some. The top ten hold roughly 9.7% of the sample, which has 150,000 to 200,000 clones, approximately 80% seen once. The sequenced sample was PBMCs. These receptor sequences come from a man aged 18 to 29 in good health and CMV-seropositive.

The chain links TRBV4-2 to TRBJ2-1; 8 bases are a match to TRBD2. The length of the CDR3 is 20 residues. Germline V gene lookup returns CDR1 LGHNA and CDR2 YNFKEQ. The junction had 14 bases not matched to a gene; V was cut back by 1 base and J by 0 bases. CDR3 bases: TGTGCCAGCAGCCAAGCCCGGGGGACTAGTGGGGGGGCCTCCTACAATGAGCAGTTCTTC. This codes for CASSQARGTSGGASYNEQFF.

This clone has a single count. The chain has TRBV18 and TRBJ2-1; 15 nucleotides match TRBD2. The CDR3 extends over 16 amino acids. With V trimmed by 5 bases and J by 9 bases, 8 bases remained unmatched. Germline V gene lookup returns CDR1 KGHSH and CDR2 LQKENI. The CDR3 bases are TGTGCCAGCTCAGCGGGACTAGCGGGAGGTTATGGTGAGCAGTTCTTC. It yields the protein CASSAGLAGGYGEQFF.

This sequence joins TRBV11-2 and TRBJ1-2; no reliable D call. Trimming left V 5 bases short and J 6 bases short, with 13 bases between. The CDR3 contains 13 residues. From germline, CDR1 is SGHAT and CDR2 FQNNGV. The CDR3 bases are TGTGCCAGCAGCCTAACCGGCGGGGATGGCTACACCTTC. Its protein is CASSLTGGDGYTF.

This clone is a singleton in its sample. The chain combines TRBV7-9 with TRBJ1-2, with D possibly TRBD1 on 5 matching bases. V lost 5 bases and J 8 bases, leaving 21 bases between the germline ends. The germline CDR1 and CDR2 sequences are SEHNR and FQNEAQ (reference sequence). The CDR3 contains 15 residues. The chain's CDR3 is CASSQRGLQGGGYTF. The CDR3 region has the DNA TGTGCCAGCAGCCAGCGGGGACTGCAGGGAGGAGGCTACACCTTC.

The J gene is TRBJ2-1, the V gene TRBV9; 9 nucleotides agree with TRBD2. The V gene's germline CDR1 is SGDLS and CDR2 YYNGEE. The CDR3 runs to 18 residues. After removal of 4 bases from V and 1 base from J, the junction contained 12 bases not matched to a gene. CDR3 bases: TGTGCCAGCAGCCCGTTCGATTTAGCGGGAGAATCCTACAATGAGCAGTTCTTC. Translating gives CASSPFDLAGESYNEQFF. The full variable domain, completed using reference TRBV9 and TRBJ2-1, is DSGVTQTPKHLITATGQRVTLRCSPRSGDLSVYWYQQSLDQGLQFLIQYYNGEERAKGNILERFSAQQFPDLHSELNLSSLELGDSALYFCASSPFDLAGESYNEQFFGPGTRLTVL.

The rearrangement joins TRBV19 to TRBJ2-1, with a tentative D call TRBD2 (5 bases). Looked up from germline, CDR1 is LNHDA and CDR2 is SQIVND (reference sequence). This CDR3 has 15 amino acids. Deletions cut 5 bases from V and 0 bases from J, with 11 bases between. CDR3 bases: TGTGCCAGTAGTTTGGACGGAGGCTCCTACAATGAGCAGTTCTTC. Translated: CASSLDGGSYNEQFF.

The CDR3 sequence is CASSLAGTSTDTQYF. The CDR3 DNA is TGTGCCAGCAGCTTAGCCGGGACTAGCACAGATACGCAGTATTTT. The J gene is TRBJ2-3, the V gene TRBV7-2; D perhaps matches TRBD2 (6 bases). The germline V and J ends were trimmed by 0 bases and 0 bases, with 7 bases remaining between them. The CDR3 has 15 amino acids. Germline-derived CDR1 and CDR2 are SGHTA and FQGNSA.

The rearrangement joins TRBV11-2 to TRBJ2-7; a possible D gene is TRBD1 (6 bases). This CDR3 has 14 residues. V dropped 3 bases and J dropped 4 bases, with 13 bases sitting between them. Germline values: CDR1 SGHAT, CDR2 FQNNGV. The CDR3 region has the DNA TGTGCCAGCAGCTTTGGGGCAGGGGCTTACGAGCAGTACTTC. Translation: CASSFGAGAYEQYF.

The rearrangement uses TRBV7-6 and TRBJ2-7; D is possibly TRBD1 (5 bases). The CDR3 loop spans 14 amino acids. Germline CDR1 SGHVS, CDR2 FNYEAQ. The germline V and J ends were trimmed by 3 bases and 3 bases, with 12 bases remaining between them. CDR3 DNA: TGTGCCAGCAGCTTCGGCCAGGGTAGCTACGAGCAGTACTTC. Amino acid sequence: CASSFGQGSYEQYF.

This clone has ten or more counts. The CDR3 DNA reads TGCAGCGTTGAAATATGGGACAGCGCCTACAATGAGCAGTTCTTC. It encodes CSVEIWDSAYNEQFF. The chain uses TRBV29-1 and TRBJ2-1, with TRBD1 matching 7 bases. The junction had 6 bases not matched to a gene; V was cut back by 2 bases and J by 2 bases. This CDR3 region has 15 residues. Germline lookup yields CDR1 SQVTM and CDR2 ANQGSEA.

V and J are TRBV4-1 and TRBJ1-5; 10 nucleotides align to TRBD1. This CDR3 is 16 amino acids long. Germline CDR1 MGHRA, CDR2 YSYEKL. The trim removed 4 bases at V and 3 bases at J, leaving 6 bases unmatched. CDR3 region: CASSPRDRGLNQPQHF. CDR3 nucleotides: TGCGCCAGCAGCCCCCGGGACAGGGGCCTCAATCAGCCCCAGCATTTT.